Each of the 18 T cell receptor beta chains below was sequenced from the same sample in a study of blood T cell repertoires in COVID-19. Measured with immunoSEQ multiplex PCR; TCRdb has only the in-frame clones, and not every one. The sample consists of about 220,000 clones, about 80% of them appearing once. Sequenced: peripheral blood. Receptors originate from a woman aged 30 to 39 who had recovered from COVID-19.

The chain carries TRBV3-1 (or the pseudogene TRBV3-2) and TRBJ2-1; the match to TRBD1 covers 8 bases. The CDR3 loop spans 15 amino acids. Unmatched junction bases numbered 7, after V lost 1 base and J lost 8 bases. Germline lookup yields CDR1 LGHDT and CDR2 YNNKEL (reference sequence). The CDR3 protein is CASSQGDRGYDEQFF. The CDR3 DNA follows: TGTGCCAGCAGCCAAGGAGACAGGGGATATGATGAGCAGTTCTTC.

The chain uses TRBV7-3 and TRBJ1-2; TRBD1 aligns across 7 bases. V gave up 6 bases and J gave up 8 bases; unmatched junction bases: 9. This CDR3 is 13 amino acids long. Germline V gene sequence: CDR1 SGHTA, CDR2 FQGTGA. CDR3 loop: CASRETGTEGYTF. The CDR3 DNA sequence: TGTGCCAGCAGGGAAACCGGGACAGAGGGCTACACCTTC.

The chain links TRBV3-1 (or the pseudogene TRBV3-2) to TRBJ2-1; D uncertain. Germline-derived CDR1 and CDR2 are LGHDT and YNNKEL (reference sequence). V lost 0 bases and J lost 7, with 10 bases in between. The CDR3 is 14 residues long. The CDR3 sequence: CASSQEWRVNEQFF. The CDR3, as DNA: TGTGCCAGCAGCCAAGAGTGGAGAGTAAATGAGCAGTTCTTC.

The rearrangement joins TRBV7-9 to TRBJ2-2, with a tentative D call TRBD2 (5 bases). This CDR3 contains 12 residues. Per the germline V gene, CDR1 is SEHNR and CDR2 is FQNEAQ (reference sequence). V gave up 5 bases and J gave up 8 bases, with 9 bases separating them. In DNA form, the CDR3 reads TGTGCCAGCAGCCCGGGGTTTGGGGAGCTGTTTTTT. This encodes CASSPGFGELFF.

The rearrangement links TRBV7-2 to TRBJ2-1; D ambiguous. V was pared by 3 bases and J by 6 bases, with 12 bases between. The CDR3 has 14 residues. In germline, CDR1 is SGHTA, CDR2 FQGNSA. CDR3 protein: CASSFSSTGNEQFF. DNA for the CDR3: TGTGCCAGCAGCTTTTCTTCGACTGGCAATGAGCAGTTCTTC.

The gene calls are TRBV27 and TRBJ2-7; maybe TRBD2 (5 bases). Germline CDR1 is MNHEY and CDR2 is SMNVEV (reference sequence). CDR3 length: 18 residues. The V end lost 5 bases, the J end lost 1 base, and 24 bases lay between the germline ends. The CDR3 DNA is TGTGCCAGCAGTCCTTATACTAGTCCTTTGTACAATTCCTACGAGCAGTACTTC. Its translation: CASSPYTSPLYNSYEQYF.

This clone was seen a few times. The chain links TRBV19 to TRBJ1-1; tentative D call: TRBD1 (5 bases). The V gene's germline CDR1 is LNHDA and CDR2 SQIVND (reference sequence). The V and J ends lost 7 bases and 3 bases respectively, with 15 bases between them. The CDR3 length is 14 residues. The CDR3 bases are TGTGCCAGTATGCGCAACCAAGGGGACACTGAAGCTTTCTTT. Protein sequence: CASMRNQGDTEAFF.

The CDR3 nucleotides are TGCAGCGTTGTACGAGGCGATACGCAGTATTTT. It codes for CSVVRGDTQYF. V usage is TRBV29-1 and J usage is TRBJ2-3; D unclear. Looked up from germline, CDR1 is SQVTM and CDR2 is ANQGSEA. V was shortened by 4 bases and J by 6 bases, with 8 bases between the two germline ends. CDR3 length: 11 amino acids.

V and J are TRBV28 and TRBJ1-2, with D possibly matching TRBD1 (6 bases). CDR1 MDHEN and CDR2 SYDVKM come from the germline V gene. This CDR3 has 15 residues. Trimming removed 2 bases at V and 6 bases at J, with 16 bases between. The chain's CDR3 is CASSLKVDSIHGYTF. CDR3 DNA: TGTGCCAGCAGTTTAAAGGTGGACAGCATCCATGGCTACACCTTC.

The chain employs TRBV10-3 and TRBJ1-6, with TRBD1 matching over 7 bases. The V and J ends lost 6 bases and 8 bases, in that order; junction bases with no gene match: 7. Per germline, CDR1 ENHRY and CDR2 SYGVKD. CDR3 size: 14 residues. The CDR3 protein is CAISPTGVYSPLHF. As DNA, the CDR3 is TGTGCCATCAGCCCCACAGGGGTATATTCACCCCTCCACTTT.

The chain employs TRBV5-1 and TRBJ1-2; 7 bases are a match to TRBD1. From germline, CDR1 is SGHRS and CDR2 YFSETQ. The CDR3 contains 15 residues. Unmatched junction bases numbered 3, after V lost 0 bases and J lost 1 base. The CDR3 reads CASSLGDSYNYGYTF. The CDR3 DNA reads TGCGCCAGCAGCTTGGGGGACAGCTATAACTATGGCTACACCTTC.

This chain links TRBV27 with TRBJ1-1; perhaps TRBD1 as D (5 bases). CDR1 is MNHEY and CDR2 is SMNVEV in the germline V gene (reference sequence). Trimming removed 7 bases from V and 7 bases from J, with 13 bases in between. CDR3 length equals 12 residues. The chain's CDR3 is CASKSQGFEAFF. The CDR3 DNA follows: TGTGCCAGCAAGAGCCAGGGCTTTGAAGCTTTCTTT.

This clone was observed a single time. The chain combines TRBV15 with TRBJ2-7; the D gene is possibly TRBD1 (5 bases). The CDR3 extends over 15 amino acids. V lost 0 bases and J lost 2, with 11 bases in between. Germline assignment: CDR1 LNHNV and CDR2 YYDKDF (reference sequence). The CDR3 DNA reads TGTGCCACCAGCAGAGATCTGGACACTACCTACGAGCAGTACTTC. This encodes CATSRDLDTTYEQYF.

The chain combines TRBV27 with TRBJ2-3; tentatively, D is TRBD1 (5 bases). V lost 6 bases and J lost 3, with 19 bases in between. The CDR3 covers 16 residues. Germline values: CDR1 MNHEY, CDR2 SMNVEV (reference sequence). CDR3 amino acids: CASRPQTRAGTDTQYF. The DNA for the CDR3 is TGTGCCAGCAGACCTCAGACCAGGGCCGGGACAGATACGCAGTATTTT.

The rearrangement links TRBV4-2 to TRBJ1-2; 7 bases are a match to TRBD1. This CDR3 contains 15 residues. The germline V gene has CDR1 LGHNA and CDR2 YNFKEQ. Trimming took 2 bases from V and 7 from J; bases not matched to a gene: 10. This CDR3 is CASSQRRQGEGGYTF. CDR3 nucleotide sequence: TGTGCCAGCAGCCAAAGGCGACAGGGCGAGGGTGGCTACACCTTC.

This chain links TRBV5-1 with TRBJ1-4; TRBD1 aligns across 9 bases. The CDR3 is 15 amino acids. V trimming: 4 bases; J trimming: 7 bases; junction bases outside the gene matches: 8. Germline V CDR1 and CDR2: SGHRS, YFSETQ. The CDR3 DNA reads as TGCGCCAGCAGCGAACCCGGGACAGGGCTTGAAAAACTGTTTTTT. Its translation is CASSEPGTGLEKLFF.

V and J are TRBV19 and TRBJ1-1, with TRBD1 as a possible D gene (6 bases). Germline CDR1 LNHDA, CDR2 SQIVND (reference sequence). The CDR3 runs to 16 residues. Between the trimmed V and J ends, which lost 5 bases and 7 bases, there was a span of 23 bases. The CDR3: CASSYLGGRRPDEAFF. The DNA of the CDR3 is TGTGCCAGTAGTTACCTCGGGGGGCGAAGGCCCGATGAAGCTTTCTTT.

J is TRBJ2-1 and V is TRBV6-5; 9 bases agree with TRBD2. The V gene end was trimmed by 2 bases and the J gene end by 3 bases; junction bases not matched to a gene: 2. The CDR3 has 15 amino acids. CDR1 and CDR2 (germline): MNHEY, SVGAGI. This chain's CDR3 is CASSYLSGSYNEQFF. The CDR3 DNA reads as TGTGCCAGCAGTTACCTTAGCGGGAGCTACAATGAGCAGTTCTTC.